This is a list of T cell receptor beta chains from one sample in a study of cytomegalovirus exposure and HLA in healthy donors. Using immunoSEQ multiplex PCR, the repertoire was profiled, and TCRdb retains in-frame clones only, with some absent. This repertoire shows around 190,000 clones, approximately 80% found once; its top ten account for roughly 0.5%. The sample was PBMCs. All receptors derive from a woman aged 50 to 60 in good health and CMV-seronegative. The CDR3 runs from the conserved cysteine through the conserved F or W. The D gene is left open where the match is weak. The listing skips clone size in some rows; elsewhere it reads once, few, many or a size class.

.	TRBV2	TRBJ2-5	TRBD1	TGTGCCAGCATAGGTGTTATGGACAGGACCCAAGAGACCCAGTACTTC	CASIGVMDRTQETQYF
few	TRBV10-3	TRBJ2-5	.	TGTGCCATCAGTGAAGACAGGAGTGGAGAGACCCAGTACTTC	CAISEDRSGETQYF
.	TRBV5-1	TRBJ1-4	.	TGCGCCAGCAGCTTTGGGGCTCAGGGGTATGAAAAACTGTTTTTT	CASSFGAQGYEKLFF
.	TRBV28	TRBJ2-5	TRBD2	TGTGCCAGCACCCTGCAGGGGACTAGCTACCAAGAGACCCAGTACTTC	CASTLQGTSYQETQYF
.	TRBV10-3	TRBJ1-6	.	TGTGCCATCAGAGATACAGGGAGTAATTCACCCCTCCACTTT	CAIRDTGSNSPLHF
.	TRBV4-1	TRBJ2-2	TRBD1	TGCGCCAGCAGCCAAGTTCTTAACGACAGGGTCTTCACCGGGGAGCTGTTTTTT	CASSQVLNDRVFTGELFF
.	TRBV18	TRBJ1-4	TRBD1	TGTGCCAGCTCACCTAGGTCAGGGGGAGAAGAAAAACTGTTTTTT	CASSPRSGGEEKLFF
.	TRBV6-5	TRBJ1-2	TRBD1	TGTGCCAGCAGCGACAGGGCACGGGATGGCTACACCTTC	CASSDRARDGYTF
.	TRBV29-1	TRBJ1-2	.	TGCAGCGTTGAGGTAACAGGAGATGGCTACACCTTC	CSVEVTGDGYTF
.	TRBV15	TRBJ1-5	.	TGTGCCACCAGCAGGGGGACATTGAAGAATCAGCCCCAGCATTTT	CATSRGTLKNQPQHF
.	TRBV28	TRBJ1-2	.	TGTGCCAGCGGCCTTCCATGGTATGGCTACACCTTC	CASGLPWYGYTF
.	TRBV7-9	TRBJ2-7	.	TGTGCCAGCAGCTTAGCGGCGGGCTACGAGCAGTACTTC	CASSLAAGYEQYF
.	TRBV5-1	TRBJ1-2	.	TGCGCCAGCAGCTTCCTACACTGGGGGGGGAGAGCTAACTATGGCTACACCTTC	CASSFLHWGGRANYGYTF
.	TRBV9	TRBJ2-7	TRBD2	TGTGCCAGCAGCCCCCAAGCGACTAGCGGGGCGGGGGAGCAGTACTTC	CASSPQATSGAGEQYF
once	TRBV11-3	TRBJ2-5	.	TGTGCCAGCAGCTTGAGCGGGTACCAAGAGACCCAGTACTTC	CASSLSGYQETQYF
.	TRBV7-6	TRBJ2-7	.	TGTGCCAGCAGCCCCCTACAGGGAACCTACGAGCAGTACTTC	CASSPLQGTYEQYF
.	TRBV7-2	TRBJ2-3	TRBD1	TGTGCCAGCAGCTTAGCGGGGACAGACCGCACAGATACGCAGTATTTT	CASSLAGTDRTDTQYF
.	TRBV19	TRBJ2-3	.	TGTGCCAGTAGCTGGCGGGGTTCTAGCACAGATACGCAGTATTTT	CASSWRGSSTDTQYF
.	TRBV30	TRBJ2-7	TRBD1	TGTGCCTGGAGTGTGGGACAGGGAAAATACGAGCAGTACTTC	CAWSVGQGKYEQYF
.	TRBV7-8	TRBJ1-1	TRBD1	TGTGCCAGCAGCCTTGGACAGGGAAGGACTGAAGCTTTCTTT	CASSLGQGRTEAFF
.	TRBV5-1	TRBJ1-2	.	TGCGCCAGCAGCGATCCTGGGAGAAACTATGGCTACACCTTC	CASSDPGRNYGYTF
.	TRBV29-1	TRBJ1-1	.	TGCAGCGTTGGAAACAGGGTAAACACTGAAGCTTTCTTT	CSVGNRVNTEAFF
.	TRBV4-1	TRBJ2-3	TRBD2	TGCGCCAGCAGCCGGTGGAGGCCTAGCGGGCCCCGCACAGATACGCAGTATTTT	CASSRWRPSGPRTDTQYF
.	TRBV7-2	TRBJ2-2	.	TGTGCCAGCAGCCCAGTCTTAGGGGCATTGGGGGAGCTGTTTTTT	CASSPVLGALGELFF